This T cell receptor beta chain was identified during a study of T-cell reconstitution after alpha-beta-depleted transplantation in children. Study-level results: Most T-cell counts and diversity one year after the transplant came from T cells that were newly produced. There were some patients whose high TCRbeta diversity at day 60 came from surviving recipient T cells and thymic progenitors. Several hundred expanded graft clones reportedly were the source of alpha-beta T cells about two months after transplant.

V dropped 3 bases and J dropped 1 base, with 19 bases sitting between them. The CDR3 sequence is 17 residues long. About this clonotype itself: The antigen is undetermined.

Unique molecular identifiers featured in how the TCRbeta library was prepared. TCRdb independently ran MiXCR on the PCR reads; one entry per CDR3 protein. Of 400,000 to 450,000 distinct CDR3 sequences detected, around two fifths appear once; the ten largest clones hold under 35%. The material was PBMCs, obtained before TCRalphabeta/CD19-depleted stem cell transplant. The chain couples TRBV12-3 or TRBV12-4 to TRBJ2-7; tentatively, D is TRBD1 (6 bases). The TCR sequence derives from a girl aged 2 to 9 with aplastic anemia, due to receive a stem cell transplant. The CDR3 here is CASSLGADRYFSYEQYF. The DNA of the CDR3 is TGTGCCAGCAGTTTGGGGGCCGACCGTTACTTTTCCTACGAGCAGTACTTC.